The T cell receptor (beta chain) under discussion was sequenced for a study of post-analysis software for immune sequencing data. Turning to the study itself: Relapsing-remitting, secondary progressive and progressive-relapsing courses of multiple sclerosis were included.

As regards this clonotype: Its antigen is not known.

Libraries were made from TCR beta cDNA, and they carried unique molecular identifiers. MiXCR, run by TCRdb on the PCR reads, gives a single entry per CDR3 protein. The sample has about 500,000 distinct CDR3 sequences, over 35% seen once. Study results and limitations: In patients, TRBV5-6, TRBV5-1 and TRBV20-1 belonged to four or five TRBV segments found more frequently than in controls. The study found significantly lower normalized Chao1 diversity in multiple sclerosis patients than in controls.

Germline CDR1 is MNHNS and CDR2 is SASEGT. V lost 8 bases and J 2 bases, leaving 7 bases between the germline ends. This CDR3 is 12 amino acids long. The clonotype comes from a girl aged 10-17 years with multiple sclerosis. The sample comprised blood. The chain joins TRBV6-1 to TRBJ2-1, with D unclear. In DNA form, the CDR3 reads TGTGCCAGCGGGCCTACCTACAATGAGCAGTTCTTC. Translation gives CASGPTYNEQFF.